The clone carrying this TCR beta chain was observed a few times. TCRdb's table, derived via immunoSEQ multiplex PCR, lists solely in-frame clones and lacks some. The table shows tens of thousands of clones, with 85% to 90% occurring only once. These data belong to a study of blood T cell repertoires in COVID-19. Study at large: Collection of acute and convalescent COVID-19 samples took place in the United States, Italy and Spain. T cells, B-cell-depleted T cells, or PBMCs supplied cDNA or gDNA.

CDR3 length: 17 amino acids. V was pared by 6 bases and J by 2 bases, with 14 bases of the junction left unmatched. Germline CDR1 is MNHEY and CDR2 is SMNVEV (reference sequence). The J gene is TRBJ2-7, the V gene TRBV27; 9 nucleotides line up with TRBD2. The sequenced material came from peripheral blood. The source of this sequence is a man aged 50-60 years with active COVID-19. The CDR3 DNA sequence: TGTGCCAGCAGGTCCGGGACAGCGGGCGGGAGGGCCTACGAGCAGTACTTC. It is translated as CASRSGTAGGRAYEQYF.